Presented here are 21 T cell receptor beta chains from one specimen sequenced in a study of radiotherapy plus CTLA-4 blockade in lung cancer. The repertoire was sequenced with immunoSEQ multiplex PCR; TCRdb's copy has only in-frame clones and lacks some. The data show tens of thousands of clones, with about 79% seen just once and approximately 15% held by the top ten. The material was peripheral blood, obtained from a patient treated with radiotherapy plus ipilimumab. Every receptor here comes from a human donor with non-small cell lung cancer that progressed on radiotherapy plus ipilimumab.

This clone occurred once. The chain has TRBV5-4 and TRBJ2-7; the D is unclear. Trimming removed 0 bases from V and 7 bases from J, with 17 bases in between. CDR1 is SGHNT and CDR2 is YYREEE in the germline V gene (reference sequence). This CDR3 has 15 amino acids. CDR3 amino acids: CASSLVGSLAGEQYF. CDR3 sequence (DNA): TGTGCCAGCAGCTTGGTGGGTTCTCTGGCAGGAGAGCAGTACTTC. The entire variable domain, with the rest obtained from reference TRBV5-4 and TRBJ2-7, is as follows: ETGVTQSPTHLIKTRGQQVTLRCSSQSGHNTVSWYQQALGQGPQFIFQYYREEENGRGNFPPRFSGLQFPNYSSELNVNALELDDSALYLCASSLVGSLAGEQYFGPGTRLTVT.

V is TRBV2 and J is TRBJ1-5, with D maybe TRBD1 (6 bases). V gave up 6 bases and J gave up 6 bases, with 21 bases separating them. The CDR3 loop spans 16 amino acids. CDR1 and CDR2 (germline): SNHLY, FYNNEI. The CDR3 spells CASREGGGREGQPQHF. DNA for the CDR3: TGTGCCAGCAGGGAGGGGGGGGGCCGAGAGGGTCAGCCCCAGCATTTT.

The chain has TRBV9 and TRBJ1-1; D perhaps matches TRBD1 (6 bases). V was shortened by 0 bases and J by 4 bases, with 7 bases between the two germline ends. CDR3 length: 13 residues. Germline loops: CDR1 SGDLS, CDR2 YYNGEE. The CDR3 nucleotides read TGTGCCAGCAGCGTAGAAGGGGGCACTGAAGCTTTCTTT. This sequence encodes CASSVEGGTEAFF.

The chain recombines TRBV28 with TRBJ2-1; a weak D match, TRBD1 (8 bases). V lost 5 bases, J lost 7 bases, and 15 bases lay in between. CDR1 is MDHEN and CDR2 is SYDVKM in the germline V gene. This CDR3 comprises 14 residues. The CDR3 DNA reads TGTGCCAGCAGTGGTGACAGGGGAGGGAATGAGCAGTTCTTC. Translation: CASSGDRGGNEQFF.

The rearrangement links TRBV20-1 to TRBJ1-1; D call uncertain. The V gene lost 6 bases and the J gene lost 3 bases, with 5 bases spanning the gap. CDR3 length equals 10 residues. The V gene's germline CDR1 is DFQATT and CDR2 SNEGSKA (reference sequence). CDR3: CSAMDTEAFF. The CDR3 region has the DNA TGCAGTGCGATGGACACTGAAGCTTTCTTT.

V is TRBV6-5 and J is TRBJ1-1; 10 bases match TRBD1. The CDR3 is 15 residues long. V lost 5 bases to trimming and J lost 3 bases; unmatched junction nucleotides: 6. Germline V gene data show CDR1 as MNHEY and CDR2 as SVGAGI. CDR3 in DNA: TGTGCCAGCAGTGCGGGACAGGGGCGTTACACTGAAGCTTTCTTT. Protein sequence: CASSAGQGRYTEAFF.

The V call is TRBV6-1, the J call TRBJ2-7; 7 bases agree with TRBD1. The length of the CDR3 is 12 residues. The V and J ends lost 6 bases and 3 bases, in that order; junction bases with no gene match: 2. Germline V gene lookup returns CDR1 MNHNS and CDR2 SASEGT. The DNA for the CDR3 is TGTGCCAGCAGGGGGACAGTCTACGAGCAGTACTTC. This codes for CASRGTVYEQYF.

The CDR3 bases are TGTGCCAGCAGCGTAGGTGGGACAGGGTCCTACGAGCAGTACTTC. This gives the protein CASSVGGTGSYEQYF. This sequence joins TRBV9 and TRBJ2-7, with 9 bases fitting TRBD1. CDR3 length equals 15 residues. The germline CDR1 and CDR2 sequences are SGDLS and YYNGEE. Trimming cost V 0 bases and J 1 base; bases outside gene matches: 2.

This sequence joins TRBV7-3 and TRBJ2-2; 8 nucleotides match TRBD1. The germline gives CDR1 SGHTA, CDR2 FQGTGA. J was trimmed by 2 bases and V by 4 bases; bases with no gene match: 6. This CDR3 has 16 amino acids. Here the CDR3 DNA reads TGTGCCAGCAGCTCCCTGACAGGGGCCAACACCGGGGAGCTGTTTTTT. It codes for CASSSLTGANTGELFF. Together with reference TRBV7-3 and TRBJ2-2, the CDR3 gives the full variable domain: GAGVSQTPSNKVTEKGKYVELRCDPISGHTALYWYRQSLGQGPEFLIYFQGTGAADDSGLPNDRFFAVRPEGSVSTLKIQRTERGDSAVYLCASSSLTGANTGELFFGEGSRLTVL.

The chain recombines TRBV18 with TRBJ2-3; 8 bases match TRBD1. CDR3 size: 15 residues. J was trimmed by 1 base and V by 3 bases; bases with no gene match: 3. Germline-derived CDR1 and CDR2 are KGHSH and LQKENI. The CDR3 DNA reads TGTGCCAGCTCACCCTTACAGGGGGGCACAGATACGCAGTATTTT. It is translated as CASSPLQGGTDTQYF.

The chain links TRBV10-3 to TRBJ1-5; D call uncertain. Per the germline V gene, CDR1 is ENHRY and CDR2 is SYGVKD. This CDR3 spans 13 amino acids. V was pared by 0 bases and J by 5 bases, with 5 bases between. This CDR3 reads CAISESRDQPQHF. For the CDR3, the DNA is TGTGCCATCAGTGAGTCGAGGGATCAGCCCCAGCATTTT.

The gene calls are TRBV7-8 and TRBJ2-3; 10 nucleotides align to TRBD2. The length of the CDR3 is 16 residues. V lost 5 bases to trimming and J lost 2 bases; unmatched junction nucleotides: 7. In germline, CDR1 is SGHVS, CDR2 FQNEAQ. CDR3 region: CASSPIAGGVTDTQYF. CDR3 nucleotides: TGTGCCAGCAGCCCTATAGCGGGGGGAGTCACAGATACGCAGTATTTT.

This chain connects TRBV28 to TRBJ1-2; D is unresolved. CDR1 and CDR2 (germline): MDHEN, SYDVKM. V was clipped by 5 bases and J by 3 bases, with 10 bases between them. The length of the CDR3 is 13 residues. The CDR3 DNA reads TGTGCCAGCAGTGTGGGCGCGGACTATGGCTACACCTTC. Translation gives CASSVGADYGYTF.

The chain is built from TRBV5-1 and TRBJ2-7, with D maybe TRBD2 (5 bases). This CDR3 has 12 residues. V lost 5 bases to trimming and J lost 2 bases, with 8 bases between them. Germline-derived CDR1 and CDR2 are SGHRS and YFSETQ. The CDR3 bases are TGCGCCAGCAGTCCGGGGACCTACGAGCAGTACTTC. It encodes CASSPGTYEQYF.

The gene calls are TRBV29-1 and TRBJ1-4, with TRBD1 matching over 9 bases. Germline V gives CDR1 SQVTM, CDR2 ANQGSEA. The V and J ends lost 6 bases and 8 bases, in that order; junction bases with no gene match: 16. CDR3 length equals 16 residues. CDR3 loop: CSVPRDRANIWEKLFF. CDR3 sequence (DNA): TGCAGCGTCCCCCGGGACAGGGCCAACATCTGGGAAAAACTGTTTTTT.

In its sample, this clone was seen a few times. V is TRBV7-8 and J is TRBJ2-1; D gene unclear. CDR1 and CDR2 from the germline V gene are SGHVS and FQNEAQ. Trimming cost V 2 bases and J 2 bases, with 7 bases left between them. The CDR3 consists of 14 residues. CDR3 in amino acids: CASSLTEAYNEQFF. The CDR3 region has the DNA TGTGCCAGCAGCTTAACAGAGGCCTACAATGAGCAGTTCTTC.

The genes are TRBV9 and TRBJ2-2; possible D gene TRBD1, 5 bases. Germline CDR1 reads SGDLS; CDR2 reads YYNGEE. This CDR3 is built from 14 residues. V was trimmed by 4 bases and J by 1 base, leaving 8 bases between them. CDR3 coding DNA: TGTGCCAGCAGCCCCGACAGGAACACCGGGGAGCTGTTTTTT. Its translation is CASSPDRNTGELFF.

V is TRBV7-2 and J is TRBJ2-5; D uncertain. Germline values: CDR1 SGHTA, CDR2 FQGNSA. CDR3 length: 14 amino acids. V was clipped by 1 base and J by 1 base, with 7 bases between them. The CDR3 protein is CASSLVPAQETQYF. DNA of the CDR3: TGTGCCAGCAGCTTAGTACCAGCCCAAGAGACCCAGTACTTC.

The rearrangement joins TRBV6-1 to TRBJ2-3; D gene ambiguous. This CDR3 spans 11 amino acids. CDR1 is MNHNS, CDR2 SASEGT, per germline. Trimming took off 3 bases at V and 6 bases at J, with 4 bases between the two ends. The CDR3, as DNA: TGTGCCAGCAGTGAGGGGGATACGCAGTATTTT. Amino acid sequence: CASSEGDTQYF.

The chain links TRBV4-1 to TRBJ2-2, with D possibly TRBD2 on 6 matching bases. The CDR3 sequence is 14 residues long. V was trimmed by 5 bases and J by 4 bases, leaving 11 bases between them. Germline V CDR1 and CDR2: MGHRA, YSYEKL. The DNA for the CDR3 is TGCGCCAGCAGCACGGGGACTGCCACCGGGGAGCTGTTTTTT. This gives the protein CASSTGTATGELFF.

The chain joins TRBV4-1 to TRBJ2-1; the D is unclear. Per the germline V gene, CDR1 is MGHRA and CDR2 is YSYEKL. Deletions cut 3 bases from V and 5 bases from J, with 17 bases between. This CDR3 region has 16 residues. The CDR3 reads CASSHENRGFHNEQFF. Written as DNA, the CDR3 is TGCGCCAGCAGCCATGAAAACCGAGGATTCCACAATGAGCAGTTCTTC.